This T cell receptor beta chain was found in a study of PD-1 blockade in classical Hodgkin lymphoma. All patients relapsed after autologous stem cell transplantation, and brentuximab vedotin exposure varied. The CDR3 has 16 amino acids. V lost 0 bases, J lost 1 base, and 11 bases lay in between. CDR1 is ENHRY, CDR2 SYGVKD, per germline. Data came from immunoSEQ multiplex PCR; TCRdb stores just in-frame clones and leaves some out. The sample records roughly 20,000 clones, 86% being singletons. Sequencing was performed on peripheral blood mononuclear cells (PBMCs), taken before the second cycle of nivolumab. The chain combines TRBV10-3 with TRBJ2-3; no firm D call. The receptor's source is a human donor with classical Hodgkin lymphoma. The CDR3 nucleotides are TGTGCCATCAGTGAGTCGGTAGGGAAAGGCACAGATACGCAGTATTTT. This gives the protein CAISESVGKGTDTQYF.